This TCR beta chain was profiled in a study of T cells in localized non-small cell lung cancer. The CDR3 consists of 14 residues. Trimming left V 1 base short and J 4 bases short, with 9 bases between. CDR1 is SGHDT and CDR2 is YYEEEE in the germline V gene. Study-level findings and limits: Adjacent uninvolved lung tissue had the highest T cell clonality, exceeding tumor. The study linked higher blood T cell density to longer overall survival.

Sequenced by immunoSEQ multiplex PCR; TCRdb stores in-frame clones only, minus some. This table has fewer than 25,000 clones, over 85% appearing once. Turning to this clone: What it binds is unknown.

The origin of this receptor is a male donor at least 60 years old with stage I squamous cell lung carcinoma. This rearrangement joins TRBV5-6 to TRBJ2-4; D not resolved. The source was peripheral blood, collected before any cancer treatment. The CDR3 region is CASSLLVKKNIQYF. DNA of the CDR3: TGTGCCAGCAGCTTGTTGGTTAAAAAAAACATTCAGTACTTC.